The clone carrying this TCR beta chain was picked up one time. The antigen is not known. Trimming cost V 5 bases and J 0 bases; bases outside gene matches: 0. The germline gives CDR1 MNHNY, CDR2 SVGAGI (reference sequence). This CDR3 spans 13 amino acids. Produced via immunoSEQ multiplex PCR; TCRdb's table is partial and in-frame only. This table holds about 97,000 clones, roughly 86% found once. This record comes from a study of T cell responses to AZD1222 COVID-19 vaccine. Study-wide context: Second-dose timings of about 4 or about 12 weeks were pooled.

Overall study findings and caveats: AZD1222 recipients seropositive at baseline numbered only six or seven. Spike-wide vaccine-associated CD4 TCRs dominated at 160-218 and 743-854. Spike-specific TCR breadth rose after two AZD1222 doses, and depth rose as well.

The material sequenced was peripheral blood, taken on day 0 of AZD1222 vaccination. V is TRBV6-6 and J is TRBJ1-1, with TRBD1 identical over 7 bases. The sequence was obtained from an adult in good health. CDR3 nucleotide sequence: TGTGCCAGCAGTGACAGGGTGAACACTGAAGCTTTCTTT. Its translation: CASSDRVNTEAFF.